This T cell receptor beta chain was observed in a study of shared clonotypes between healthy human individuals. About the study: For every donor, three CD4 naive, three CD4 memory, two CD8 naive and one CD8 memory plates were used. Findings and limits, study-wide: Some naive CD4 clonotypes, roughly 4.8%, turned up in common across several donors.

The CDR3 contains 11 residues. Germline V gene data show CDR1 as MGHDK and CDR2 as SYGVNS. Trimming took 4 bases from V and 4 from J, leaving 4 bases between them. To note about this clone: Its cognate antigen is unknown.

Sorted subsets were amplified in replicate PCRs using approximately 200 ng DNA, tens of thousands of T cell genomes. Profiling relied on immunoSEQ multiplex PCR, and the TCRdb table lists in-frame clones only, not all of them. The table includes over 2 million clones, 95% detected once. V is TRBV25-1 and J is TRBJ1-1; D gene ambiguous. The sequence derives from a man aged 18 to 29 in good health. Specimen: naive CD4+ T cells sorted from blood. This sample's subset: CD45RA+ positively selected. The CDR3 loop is CASSGSTEAFF. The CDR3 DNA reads TGTGCCAGCAGTGGCAGCACTGAAGCTTTCTTT.